This is a list of T cell receptor beta chains from one sample in a study of blood T cell repertoires in COVID-19. The assay was immunoSEQ multiplex PCR, and TCRdb's table has in-frame clones only and misses some. There are a few hundred thousand clones in the sample; 90% to 95% occur only once, and around 0.86% lies in the top ten. The specimen sequenced was PBMCs or T cells enriched from blood (not recorded which). Source of these receptors: a woman in her forties who had been exposed to COVID-19. Both conserved end residues are part of each CDR3. The D gene is left open where the match is weak. The size entry is marked missing in some rows and otherwise reads once, few, many or a size class.

V gene,J gene,D gene,clone size,CDR3 DNA,CDR3 protein
TRBV9,TRBJ2-4,TRBD2,NA,TGTGCCAGCAGCCCCTCCGATGGCGGGGGGGTGAAGTACTTC,CASSPSDGGGVKYF
TRBV12-3/TRBV12-4,TRBJ2-5,NA,NA,TGTGCCAGCACCACGGACTTCCAAGAGACCCAGTACTTC,CASTTDFQETQYF
TRBV7-9,TRBJ2-1,TRBD2,NA,TGTGCCAGCAGCTTTCCCTCCCGGGAGGGCCTCTATGAGCAGTTCTTC,CASSFPSREGLYEQFF
TRBV5-1,TRBJ1-6,TRBD1,NA,TGCGCCAGCAGCCTATCCGGGACAGGGTACAACCCCCTCCACTTT,CASSLSGTGYNPLHF
TRBV18,TRBJ2-4,NA,NA,TGTGCCAGCTCACCGAGTGGAGGACCCATAGACAAAAACATTCAGTACTTC,CASSPSGGPIDKNIQYF
TRBV5-1,TRBJ2-1,TRBD2,NA,TGCGCCAGCAGCTCCCAAGCGGGGGCTATGTACAATGAGCAGTTCTTC,CASSSQAGAMYNEQFF
TRBV5-4,TRBJ2-1,NA,NA,TGTGCCAGCAGCTTGCCTACGGGAAACTACAATGAGCAGTTCTTC,CASSLPTGNYNEQFF
TRBV12-3/TRBV12-4,TRBJ1-1,NA,NA,TGTGCCAGCATCGGACAATTGAACACTGAAGCTTTCTTT,CASIGQLNTEAFF
TRBV5-1,TRBJ2-7,NA,NA,TGCGCCAGCAGCCTTTCCCAGGGACTTGCCTACGAGCAGTACTTC,CASSLSQGLAYEQYF
TRBV5-6,TRBJ1-2,TRBD1,NA,TGTGCCAGCAGCTTTGGACAGGACTATGGCTACACCTTC,CASSFGQDYGYTF
TRBV7-7,TRBJ1-1,NA,NA,TGTGCTAGCATCGAATCAAGGGGGAACACTGAAGCTTTCTTT,CASIESRGNTEAFF
TRBV5-6,TRBJ1-1,TRBD1,NA,TGTGCCAGCAGTCGAGGACAGGCCTGGAAGAACACTGAAGCTTTCTTT,CASSRGQAWKNTEAFF
TRBV12-3/TRBV12-4,TRBJ1-1,NA,NA,TGTGCCAGCAGTTTGGGCAGGGGCACTGAAGCTTTCTTT,CASSLGRGTEAFF
TRBV28,TRBJ1-2,NA,NA,TGTGCCAGCAGTGCAACCGGGACTCCGGACTATGGCTACACCTTC,CASSATGTPDYGYTF
TRBV11-3,TRBJ2-3,NA,once,TGTGCCAGCAGCTCGCGCTCAGATACGCAGTATTTT,CASSSRSDTQYF
TRBV5-4,TRBJ1-3,NA,NA,TGTGCCAGCAGCTTGACGGGCCGAGTTACAGGGAGGGCTGGAAACACCATATATTTT,CASSLTGRVTGRAGNTIYF
TRBV18,TRBJ2-2,NA,NA,TGTGCCAGCTCACCGGAACCCCGGAGGGGGGAGCTGTTTTTT,CASSPEPRRGELFF
TRBV19,TRBJ1-1,NA,NA,TGTGCCAGTAGTATAACAGCCTTGAACACTGAAGCTTTCTTT,CASSITALNTEAFF
TRBV24-1,TRBJ2-6,TRBD1,once,TGTGCCACCAGTGAGGGGGGACAGGGGCCCTCTGGGGCCAACGTCCTGACTTTC,CATSEGGQGPSGANVLTF
TRBV25-1,TRBJ2-5,NA,once,TGTGCCAGCAGTGAATCTGGCAGGGCAGGCGAGACCCAGTACTTC,CASSESGRAGETQYF
TRBV10-1,TRBJ1-3,NA,NA,TGCGCCAGCAGTGAGTCCCGGGGGGCCTATGGAAACACCATATATTTT,CASSESRGAYGNTIYF
TRBV24-1,TRBJ1-1,TRBD1,NA,TGTGCCACCAGTGATTCGACAGGGTTGACTGAAGCTTTCTTT,CATSDSTGLTEAFF
TRBV19,TRBJ1-1,TRBD1,NA,TGTGCCAGTAGTCTACTGGGACAGCCCAACACTGAAGCTTTCTTT,CASSLLGQPNTEAFF
TRBV30,TRBJ1-1,NA,NA,TGTGCCTGGAGTGACGGTCTGAACACTGAAGCTTTCTTT,CAWSDGLNTEAFF
TRBV10-1,TRBJ1-5,TRBD1,NA,TGCGCCAGCAGTGGTTCGGGACAGGTTAATCAGCCCCAGCATTTT,CASSGSGQVNQPQHF
TRBV7-9,TRBJ1-2,NA,NA,TGTGCCAGCAGCTCCATTCAAGGCAGCGGGGCCTATGGCTACACCTTC,CASSSIQGSGAYGYTF
TRBV18,TRBJ1-2,NA,NA,TGTGCCAGCTCACCGGGCTCCATGAGGGTCGAGGACTATGGCTACACCTTC,CASSPGSMRVEDYGYTF
TRBV15,TRBJ1-2,TRBD1,NA,TGTGCCACCAGCAGAGGGGACAGGGTGGAGGGCTACACCTTC,CATSRGDRVEGYTF
TRBV19,TRBJ1-5,NA,NA,TGTGCCAGTAGTATGAGAACGAGCAATCAGCCCCAGCATTTT,CASSMRTSNQPQHF
TRBV28,TRBJ2-7,NA,NA,TGTGCCAGCAGGTCACAGGACGGAAGCTCCTACGAGCAGTACTTC,CASRSQDGSSYEQYF
TRBV18,TRBJ1-1,NA,NA,TGTGCCAGCTCACCACGACAGGCGAACACTGAAGCTTTCTTT,CASSPRQANTEAFF
TRBV7-8,TRBJ1-3,NA,NA,TGTGCCAGCAGCTCTTGGTCAGGGCTCTCTGGAAACACCATATATTTT,CASSSWSGLSGNTIYF
TRBV29-1,TRBJ2-5,NA,NA,TGCAGCGTTGGGGGGCGTGGGACCCAGTACTTC,CSVGGRGTQYF
TRBV7-8,TRBJ2-7,NA,NA,TGTGCCAGCAGCCCTGGGCGGGGTTTCGGGTACGAGCAGTACTTC,CASSPGRGFGYEQYF
TRBV6-5,TRBJ1-4,NA,NA,TGTGCCAGCAGTTATAGCCCCGGGTTTGAAAAACTGTTTTTT,CASSYSPGFEKLFF
TRBV30,TRBJ2-3,TRBD2,NA,TGTGCCTGGAGTCCGGGGGGTCTAGATACGCAGTATTTT,CAWSPGGLDTQYF
TRBV10-1,TRBJ1-1,TRBD1,NA,TGCGCCAGCAGAAGGGACAGGGGCTCTGAAGCTTTCTTT,CASRRDRGSEAFF
TRBV4-1,TRBJ1-1,TRBD1,NA,TGCGCCAGCAGCCGGGGACAGGGGGCTGGGGCTTTCTTT,CASSRGQGAGAFF
TRBV6-6,TRBJ1-2,NA,NA,TGTGCCAGCAGTGCCGCGACAGGTGCGACACGGCGTGGCTACACCTTC,CASSAATGATRRGYTF
TRBV7-6,TRBJ2-2,TRBD2,NA,TGTGCCAGCAGCTTAGCATCTAGCGGGGGGGCTGACGGGGAGCTGTTTTTT,CASSLASSGGADGELFF